These 23 T cell receptor beta chains came from one sample sequenced in a study of cytomegalovirus exposure and HLA in healthy donors. With 60 Vbeta and 13 Jbeta primers, the PCR was carried out. Only in-frame clones appear in the TCRdb table, and some are missing; sequencing was by immunoSEQ multiplex PCR. This sample carries 150,000 to 200,000 clones, 65% to 70% of them seen once, and the ten largest clones take about 10%. Sequencing was performed on PBMCs. These TCRs come from a man younger than 40 in good health and CMV-seropositive.

The V and J genes are TRBV5-1 and TRBJ2-6; D perhaps matches TRBD2 (5 bases). The V end was cut by 6 bases, the J end by 4 bases, with 11 bases between. CDR1 is SGHRS and CDR2 is YFSETQ in the germline V gene. This CDR3 is built from 14 residues. The DNA for the CDR3 is TGCGCCAGCACTTTTAGGAGGGGGGCCAACGTCCTGACTTTC. This encodes CASTFRRGANVLTF.

The CDR3 protein is CASSSYSYSGNTIYF. The CDR3 bases are TGTGCCAGTAGTAGCTACAGCTACTCTGGAAACACCATATATTTT. This chain links TRBV19 with TRBJ1-3, with unresolved D. Trimming took off 4 bases at V and 0 bases at J, with 10 bases between the two ends. This CDR3 is built from 15 residues. The V gene's germline CDR1 is LNHDA and CDR2 SQIVND (reference sequence).

This clone has only one observation. The chain has TRBV27 and TRBJ2-7; 15 bases are a match to TRBD2. J was trimmed by 4 bases and V by 4 bases; bases with no gene match: 14. This CDR3 is built from 19 residues. From germline, CDR1 is MNHEY and CDR2 SMNVEV (reference sequence). CDR3 amino acids: CASSSGLAGGPYVWYEQYF. CDR3 DNA sequence: TGTGCCAGCAGTTCCGGACTAGCGGGAGGGCCATATGTTTGGTACGAGCAGTACTTC.

This clone came up a few times. The chain employs TRBV5-5 and TRBJ2-3; no reliable D call. Germline V gene data show CDR1 as SGHKS and CDR2 as YYEKEE (reference sequence). The germline V and J ends were trimmed by 4 bases and 5 bases, with 8 bases remaining between them. This CDR3 contains 12 residues. CDR3 nucleotide sequence: TGTGCCAGCAGCCAAACCGGAGATACGCAGTATTTT. Residues: CASSQTGDTQYF.

The chain carries TRBV29-1 and TRBJ1-1, with D possibly TRBD1 on 5 matching bases. The germline V gene encodes CDR1 SQVTM and CDR2 ANQGSEA. This CDR3 contains 11 residues. V lost 7 bases to trimming and J lost 3 bases, with 9 bases between them. The CDR3 spells CSGRGDTEAFF. DNA of the CDR3: TGCAGCGGACGGGGGGACACTGAAGCTTTCTTT.

The rearrangement uses TRBV11-2 and TRBJ2-7; D remains unclear. The germline gives CDR1 SGHAT, CDR2 FQNNGV. This CDR3 contains 17 residues. Trimming took off 5 bases at V and 3 bases at J, with 23 bases between the two ends. The CDR3 region is CASSPPRNTADYYEQYF. The DNA for the CDR3 is TGTGCCAGCAGCCCCCCCCGAAATACCGCGGATTACTACGAGCAGTACTTC.

This clone appeared a single time. V gene TRBV6-5 combines with J gene TRBJ1-2; 11 bases match TRBD1. Per the germline V gene, CDR1 is MNHEY and CDR2 is SVGAGI. The CDR3 sequence is 14 residues long. Trimming at V came to 10 bases and at J to 6 bases, leaving 10 bases not matched to a gene. CDR3 bases: TGTGCCACCCACACGGACAGGGGGCGTAATGGCTACACCTTC. Residues: CATHTDRGRNGYTF.

The CDR3, as DNA: TGTGCCAGCAGGGGACAGGGTGGAGAAAAACTGTTTTTT. Translation gives CASRGQGGEKLFF. This chain joins TRBV2 and TRBJ1-4; 9 positions agree with TRBD1. J lost 8 bases, V lost 6 bases, and 4 bases had no gene match. This CDR3 is built from 13 residues. The germline gives CDR1 SNHLY, CDR2 FYNNEI. The full variable domain, its missing parts supplied by reference TRBV2 and TRBJ1-4, is EPEVTQTPSHQVTQMGQEVILRCVPISNHLYFYWYRQILGQKVEFLVSFYNNEISEKSEIFDDQFSVERPDGSNFTLKIRSTKLEDSAMYFCASRGQGGEKLFFGSGTQLSVL.

The chain's CDR3 is CASSLKGDTEAFF. The CDR3 DNA reads TGCGCCAGCAGCTTGAAAGGAGACACTGAAGCTTTCTTT. The genes are TRBV5-1 and TRBJ1-1, with no clear D. The CDR3 is 13 residues long. V was pared by 1 base and J by 3 bases, with 7 bases between. Germline CDR1 is SGHRS and CDR2 is YFSETQ.

This clone was seen once. The chain links TRBV30 to TRBJ1-3; no reliable D call. Germline CDR1 and CDR2: GTSNPN and SVGIG (reference sequence). The CDR3 totals 14 residues. V gave up 1 base and J gave up 1 base, with 8 bases separating them. The CDR3 loop reads CAWSGGGSGNTIYF. CDR3 DNA sequence: TGTGCCTGGAGTGGGGGAGGGTCTGGAAACACCATATATTTT.

A remark on this clone: A read error may account for a junction end that differs from germline. The chain employs TRBV30 and TRBJ2-7, with TRBD1 matching 7 bases. The CDR3 runs 12 residues. Germline V lookup: CDR1 GTSNPN, CDR2 SVGIG (reference sequence). CDR3 sequence reads: CVWSRTGYEQYF. In DNA, the CDR3 is TGTGTCTGGAGTCGGACAGGCTACGAGCAGTACTTC.

The chain joins TRBV4-1 to TRBJ2-7; 7 bases map to TRBD1. This CDR3 has 14 residues. Germline CDR1 and CDR2: MGHRA and YSYEKL. V was clipped by 5 bases and J by 1 base; unmatched bases: 5. CDR3 protein: CASSYRDRSYEQYF. In nucleotides, the CDR3 is TGCGCCAGCAGCTACCGGGACAGATCCTACGAGCAGTACTTC.

The CDR3 coding sequence is TGTGCCAGCAGCCAGACAGGCTATAACTCTGGGGCCAACGTCCTGACTTTC. It specifies CASSQTGYNSGANVLTF. The rearrangement joins TRBV2 to TRBJ2-6, with D possibly matching TRBD1 (6 bases). Germline-derived CDR1 and CDR2 are SNHLY and FYNNEI. Trimming removed 6 bases from V and 0 bases from J, with 15 bases in between. The CDR3 has 17 amino acids.

The J gene is TRBJ1-1, the V gene TRBV6-1; no reliable D call. Trimming removed 4 bases from V and 1 base from J, with 10 bases in between. In germline, CDR1 is MNHNS, CDR2 SASEGT. The CDR3 extends over 14 amino acids. CDR3 amino acids: CASSVEVGNTEAFF. In DNA, the CDR3 is TGTGCCAGCAGTGTAGAGGTTGGGAACACTGAAGCTTTCTTT.

This clone has a handful of counts. This chain joins TRBV19 and TRBJ2-5; 8 bases line up with TRBD2. Looked up from germline, CDR1 is LNHDA and CDR2 is SQIVND (reference sequence). The CDR3 totals 16 residues. After removal of 5 bases from V and 3 bases from J, the junction contained 11 bases not matched to a gene. CDR3 sequence reads: CASSGRLATGEETQYF. The CDR3, as DNA: TGTGCCAGTAGTGGCCGACTAGCGACAGGTGAAGAGACCCAGTACTTC.

This clone turned up a few times. The genes are TRBV6-4 and TRBJ2-2; D remains ambiguous. Trimming took off 2 bases at V and 7 bases at J, with 8 bases between the two ends. The CDR3 runs to 13 residues. Germline V CDR1 and CDR2: MRHNA, SNTAGT. CDR3 bases: TGTGCCAGCAGTGACAAACTATTCGGGGAGCTGTTTTTT. This sequence encodes CASSDKLFGELFF.

V usage is TRBV28 and J usage is TRBJ1-6; D is uncertain. Trimming pared 2 bases from V and 2 bases from J, leaving 7 bases between. The germline gives CDR1 MDHEN, CDR2 SYDVKM. The CDR3 totals 15 residues. The CDR3 reads CASSLVQTYNSPLHF. DNA for the CDR3: TGTGCCAGCAGTTTAGTTCAGACCTATAATTCACCCCTCCACTTT.

The chain uses TRBV19 and TRBJ2-7; D call uncertain. Germline V lookup: CDR1 LNHDA, CDR2 SQIVND (reference sequence). Deletions cut 1 base from V and 0 bases from J, with 7 bases between. The CDR3 contains 14 residues. As DNA, the CDR3 is TGTGCCAGTAGTATAGGTGGAGCCTCCTACGAGCAGTACTTC. Translating it yields CASSIGGASYEQYF.

The rearrangement uses TRBV9 and TRBJ2-3, with 7 positions matching TRBD1. The CDR3 is made up of 14 amino acids. V lost 3 bases and J lost 2; bases outside the gene matches: 3. CDR1 and CDR2 (germline): SGDLS, YYNGEE. The CDR3 DNA reads TGTGCCAGCAGCGAGGGACAGACCACAGATACGCAGTATTTT. Protein: CASSEGQTTDTQYF.

The rearrangement uses TRBV19 and TRBJ2-5; 8 bases align to TRBD2. CDR1 and CDR2 (germline): LNHDA, SQIVND (reference sequence). J gave up 11 bases and V 1 base, and 18 bases lay outside the gene matches. The CDR3 has 17 amino acids. The CDR3 is CASSIVSGGTMALEQYF. DNA of the CDR3: TGTGCCAGTAGTATAGTCTCGGGGGGGACGATGGCCTTGGAGCAGTACTTC.

The chain has TRBV28 and TRBJ1-5; perhaps TRBD1 as D (6 bases). Looked up from germline, CDR1 is MDHEN and CDR2 is SYDVKM. V dropped 7 bases and J dropped 4 bases, with 17 bases sitting between them. The CDR3 has 15 residues. The CDR3 region is CASNKTGWGNQPQHF. The CDR3 DNA is TGTGCCAGCAATAAAACAGGGTGGGGTAATCAGCCCCAGCATTTT.

The chain combines TRBV6-5 with TRBJ1-6; a weak D match, TRBD1 (5 bases). Deletions cut 2 bases from V and 6 bases from J, with 8 bases between. CDR1 MNHEY and CDR2 SVGAGI come from the germline V gene. The CDR3 is 14 residues long. CDR3 sequence: CASSYVQGNSPLHF. Here the CDR3 DNA reads TGTGCCAGCAGTTACGTCCAGGGTAATTCACCCCTCCACTTT.

The chain uses TRBV10-3 and TRBJ2-7; 7 positions match TRBD2. This CDR3 region has 14 residues. Germline lookup yields CDR1 ENHRY and CDR2 SYGVKD. The ends lost 6 bases at V and 7 bases at J; junction bases unmatched: 12. CDR3 bases: TGTGCCATCAGGGGGACTACCACTGGGGGTGAGCAGTACTTC. Translation gives CAIRGTTTGGEQYF.